The 9 T cell receptor beta chains in this list originate from one sample, sequenced in a study of T-cell reconstitution after alpha-beta-depleted transplantation in children. During its preparation, the TCRbeta library received unique molecular identifiers. MiXCR was run by TCRdb on the PCR reads, yielding one entry per CDR3 protein. Of approximately 170,000 distinct CDR3 sequences listed, around 10% were seen once; the top ten hold under 15%. The material was PBMCs, obtained before TCRalphabeta/CD19-depleted stem cell transplant. These receptors were obtained from a boy aged 2 to 10 with acute myeloid leukemia, due to receive a stem cell transplant.

This clonotype showed up many times. V usage is TRBV12-3 or TRBV12-4 and J usage is TRBJ2-3, with D uncertain. V was pared by 6 bases and J by 5 bases, with 24 bases between. This CDR3 is 17 amino acids long. The CDR3 DNA reads TGTGCCAGCAGCTACAAGGAGTTATCGTACCAAAGAGATACGCAGTATTTT. This translates into CASSYKELSYQRDTQYF.

This clonotype has at least ten counts. CDR3 sequence reads: CASIPSGGAGNQPQHF. CDR3 nucleotides: TGTGCCAGCATCCCCAGCGGGGGGGCCGGCAATCAGCCCCAGCATTTT. The J gene is TRBJ1-5, the V gene TRBV28, with D possibly matching TRBD1 (6 bases). Germline V gene lookup returns CDR1 MDHEN and CDR2 SYDVKM. CDR3 size: 16 residues. V lost 7 bases and J 2 bases, leaving 18 bases between the germline ends.

This clonotype was counted ten times or more. V is TRBV20-1 and J is TRBJ1-6; D possibly corresponds to TRBD1 (5 bases). The V and J ends lost 3 bases and 8 bases respectively, with 11 bases between them. Germline V gene data show CDR1 as DFQATT and CDR2 as SNEGSKA (reference sequence). The CDR3 runs 13 residues. CDR3 sequence reads: CSASKDNHSPLHF. In DNA form, the CDR3 reads TGCAGTGCTAGTAAGGACAATCATTCACCCCTCCACTTT.

This clonotype was counted ten times or more. This chain links TRBV5-1 with TRBJ2-1; D is possibly TRBD1 or TRBD2 (5 bases each). This CDR3 comprises 11 residues. Germline CDR1 is SGHRS and CDR2 is YFSETQ. The V gene lost 3 bases and the J gene lost 10 bases, with 8 bases spanning the gap. CDR3 amino acids: CASSWDGEQFF. The CDR3 DNA sequence: TGCGCCAGCAGCTGGGACGGAGAGCAGTTCTTC.

This clonotype was seen repeatedly, ten times or more. The chain combines TRBV5-1 with TRBJ2-2; D gene uncertain. The CDR3 extends over 13 amino acids. The V and J ends lost 6 bases and 0 bases respectively, with 6 bases between them. Germline lookup yields CDR1 SGHRS and CDR2 YFSETQ. CDR3 loop: CASNSANTGELFF. The CDR3 DNA is TGCGCCAGCAACAGCGCGAACACCGGGGAGCTGTTTTTT.

About this clonotype: With a much larger clone just one base away, this may be a read error. V usage is TRBV29-1 and J usage is TRBJ1-2; D gene ambiguous. The CDR3 totals 13 residues. Germline CDR1 reads SQVTM; CDR2 reads ANQGSEA. CDR3 region: CSVGSTSNYGYSF. CDR3 DNA sequence: TGCAGCGTTGGATCAACCTCTAACTATGGCTACTCCTTC.

This clonotype was found many times. V is TRBV10-3 and J is TRBJ2-6; the D gene is possibly TRBD2 (5 bases). The length of the CDR3 is 16 residues. With 2 bases removed from V and 7 bases from J, the gap between germline ends came to 15 bases. CDR1 ENHRY and CDR2 SYGVKD come from the germline V gene. This CDR3 reads CAISEAGSSRANVLTF. In DNA, the CDR3 is TGTGCCATCAGTGAGGCGGGCAGTTCGAGAGCCAACGTCCTGACTTTC.

On this clonotype itself: A much larger clone lies one base from this, so it may be a read error. The V gene is TRBV15, the J gene TRBJ1-2; no clear D. The CDR3 sequence is 13 residues long. Looked up from germline, CDR1 is LNHNV and CDR2 is YYDKDF (reference sequence). The CDR3 DNA is TGTGCCACCAGCAGAGATATCGGATATGGCGACACCTTC. Protein product: CATSRDIGYGDTF.

This clonotype was recorded many times. The chain joins TRBV12-3 or TRBV12-4 to TRBJ1-5, with a possible D match to TRBD1 (5 bases). V was pared by 2 bases and J by 5 bases, with 10 bases between. CDR3 length: 14 residues. The CDR3 reads CASSLKGRHQPQHF. The CDR3, as DNA: TGTGCCAGCAGTTTAAAGGGGCGTCATCAGCCCCAGCATTTT.